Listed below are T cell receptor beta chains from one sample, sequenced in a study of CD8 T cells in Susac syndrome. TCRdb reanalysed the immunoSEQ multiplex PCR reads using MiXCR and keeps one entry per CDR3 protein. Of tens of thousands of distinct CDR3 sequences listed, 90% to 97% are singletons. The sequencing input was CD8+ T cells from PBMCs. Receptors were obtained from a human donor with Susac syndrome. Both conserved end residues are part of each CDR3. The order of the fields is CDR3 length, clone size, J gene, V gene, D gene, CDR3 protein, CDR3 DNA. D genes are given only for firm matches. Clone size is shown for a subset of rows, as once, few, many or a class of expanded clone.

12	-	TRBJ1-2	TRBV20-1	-	CSASSGGFGYTF	TGCAGTGCTAGCTCCGGGGGGTTTGGCTACACCTTC
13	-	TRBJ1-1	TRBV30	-	CARTVQMNTEAFF	TGTGCCCGGACGGTGCAGATGAACACTGAAGCTTTCTTT
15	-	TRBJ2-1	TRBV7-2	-	CASSYHGPAANEQFF	TGTGCCAGCAGCTACCACGGGCCCGCGGCCAATGAGCAGTTCTTC
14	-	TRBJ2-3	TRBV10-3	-	CAISARGGTDTQYF	TGTGCCATCAGTGCTCGGGGTGGCACAGATACGCAGTATTTT
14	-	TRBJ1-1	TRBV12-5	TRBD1	CASGQQGTRDEAFF	TGTGCTAGTGGACAACAGGGGACCCGGGATGAAGCTTTCTTT
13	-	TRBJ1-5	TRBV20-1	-	CSARESGYQPQHF	TGCAGTGCTAGAGAGTCGGGGTATCAGCCCCAGCATTTT
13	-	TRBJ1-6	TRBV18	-	CASSPDSDGSLHF	TGTGCCAGCTCACCGGATTCCGACGGGTCCCTCCACTTT
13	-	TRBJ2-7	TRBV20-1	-	CSPEGTLSYEQYF	TGCAGCCCAGAGGGCACTCTCTCCTACGAGCAGTACTTC
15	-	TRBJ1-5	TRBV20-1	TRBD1	CSARGGQARNQPQHF	TGCAGTGCTAGAGGTGGACAGGCCCGCAATCAGCCCCAGCATTTT
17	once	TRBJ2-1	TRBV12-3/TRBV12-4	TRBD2	CASSSPGLAGGLNEQFF	TGTGCCAGCAGTTCCCCGGGACTAGCGGGGGGCCTCAATGAGCAGTTCTTC
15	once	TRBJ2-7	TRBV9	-	CASSAATGLHYEQYF	TGTGCCAGCAGCGCAGCGACAGGTCTGCACTACGAGCAGTACTTC
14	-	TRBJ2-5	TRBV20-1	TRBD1	CSAMTGGGGETQYF	TGCAGTGCTATGACAGGGGGCGGGGGAGAGACCCAGTACTTC
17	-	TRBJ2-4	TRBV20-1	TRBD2	CSARAPGAGGPGNIQYF	TGCAGTGCTAGAGCCCCGGGCGCGGGGGGGCCGGGAAACATTCAGTACTTC
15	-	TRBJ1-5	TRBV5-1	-	CASSLDGLGNQPQHF	TGCGCCAGCAGCTTGGATGGTTTGGGCAATCAGCCCCAGCATTTT
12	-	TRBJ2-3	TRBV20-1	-	CRAGSSTDTQYF	TGCAGAGCAGGGTCTAGCACAGATACGCAGTATTTT
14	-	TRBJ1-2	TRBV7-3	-	CASSLSPSIGGYTF	TGTGCCAGCAGCTTATCCCCTTCGATCGGGGGCTACACCTTC
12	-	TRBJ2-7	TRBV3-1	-	CASSQEGYEQYF	TGTGCCAGCAGCCAAGAGGGCTACGAGCAGTACTTC
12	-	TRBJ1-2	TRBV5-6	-	CASSFGGGGYTF	TGTGCCAGCAGCTTCGGCGGGGGGGGCTACACCTTC
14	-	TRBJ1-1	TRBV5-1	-	CASSADTGTVGAFF	TGCGCCAGCAGCGCCGACACTGGGACGGTCGGAGCTTTCTTT
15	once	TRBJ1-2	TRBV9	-	CASSANRAGNYGYTF	TGTGCCAGCAGCGCGAACAGGGCGGGGAACTATGGCTACACCTTC
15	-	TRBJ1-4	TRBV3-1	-	CASSQGSGSNEKLFF	TGTGCCAGCAGCCAAGGCAGCGGATCTAATGAAAAACTGTTTTTT
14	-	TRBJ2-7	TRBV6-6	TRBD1	CASRDRDRGPEQYF	TGTGCCAGCAGGGACCGGGACAGGGGGCCCGAGCAGTACTTC
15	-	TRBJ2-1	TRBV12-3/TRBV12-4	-	CASTSGQLGNNEQFF	TGTGCCAGCACTTCTGGACAGTTGGGGAACAATGAGCAGTTCTTC
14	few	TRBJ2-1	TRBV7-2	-	CASSLKAGMNEQFF	TGTGCCAGCAGCTTAAAGGCAGGGATGAATGAGCAGTTCTTC
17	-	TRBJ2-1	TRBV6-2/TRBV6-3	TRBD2	CASSYSGFSGVYNEQFF	TGTGCCAGCAGTTACTCGGGGTTTAGCGGGGTTTACAATGAGCAGTTCTTC
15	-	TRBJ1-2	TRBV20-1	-	CSARDFPGGRYGYTF	TGCAGTGCTAGAGATTTTCCCGGGGGCCGGTATGGCTACACCTTC
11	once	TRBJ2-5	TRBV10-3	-	CAISTQETQYF	TGTGCCATCAGCACTCAAGAGACCCAGTACTTC
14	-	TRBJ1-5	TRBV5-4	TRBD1	CASTLKGANEPQHF	TGTGCCAGCACCCTGAAGGGGGCTAATGAGCCCCAGCATTTT
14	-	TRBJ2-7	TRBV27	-	CASSLWDGDYEQYF	TGTGCCAGCAGTTTGTGGGACGGAGACTACGAGCAGTACTTC
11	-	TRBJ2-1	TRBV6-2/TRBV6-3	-	CASSYQHRQFF	TGTGCCAGCAGTTACCAACACCGCCAGTTCTTC
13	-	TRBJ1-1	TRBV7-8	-	CASSLAGGPEAFF	TGTGCCAGCAGCTTAGCGGGAGGGCCTGAAGCTTTCTTT
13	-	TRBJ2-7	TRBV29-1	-	CSARTRGKNEQYF	TGCAGCGCCAGGACCAGGGGAAAGAACGAGCAGTACTTC
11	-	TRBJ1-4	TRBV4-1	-	CASSQGRMTYF	TGCGCCAGCAGCCAGGGACGGATGACCTATTTT
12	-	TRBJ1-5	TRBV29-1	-	CSVGDGPQPQHF	TGCAGCGTGGGGGACGGGCCTCAGCCCCAGCATTTT
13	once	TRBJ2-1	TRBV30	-	CAWSFGQYNEQFF	TGTGCCTGGTCCTTCGGGCAGTACAATGAGCAGTTCTTC
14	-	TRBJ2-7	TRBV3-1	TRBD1	CASSQDRVRGNQYF	TGTGCCAGCAGCCAGGACAGGGTGAGAGGGAATCAGTACTTC
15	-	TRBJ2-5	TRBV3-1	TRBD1	CASSQERGGGETQYF	TGTGCCAGCAGCCAAGAACGAGGGGGCGGCGAGACCCAGTACTTC
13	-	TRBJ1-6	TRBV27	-	CASSLSQSSPLHF	TGTGCCAGCAGTTTATCGCAGAGTTCACCCCTCCACTTT
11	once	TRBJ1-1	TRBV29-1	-	CSVGGSTEAFF	TGCAGCGTCGGAGGGAGCACTGAAGCTTTCTTT
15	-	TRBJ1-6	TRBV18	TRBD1	CASSPPTGSGSPLHF	TGTGCCAGCTCACCACCGACAGGGTCGGGTTCACCCCTCCACTTT
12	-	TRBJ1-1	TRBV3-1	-	CASSQSLFEAFF	TGTGCCAGCAGCCAAAGCCTATTTGAAGCTTTCTTT
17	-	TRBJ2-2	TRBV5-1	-	CASSLARGLAGSGELFF	TGCGCCAGCAGCTTGGCCCGTGGACTGGCCGGGTCCGGGGAGCTGTTTTTT
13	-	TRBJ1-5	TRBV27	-	CASQRGMTQPQHF	TGTGCCAGCCAAAGAGGGATGACCCAGCCCCAGCATTTT
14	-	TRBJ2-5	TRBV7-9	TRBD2	CASTTSVLRETQYF	TGTGCCAGCACCACTAGCGTCCTTCGGGAGACCCAGTACTTC
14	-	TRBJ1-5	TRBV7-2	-	CASSLAGGPQPQHF	TGTGCCAGCAGCTTAGCGGGGGGACCTCAGCCCCAGCATTTT
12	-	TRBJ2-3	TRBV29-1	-	CSVWTGGDTQYF	TGCAGCGTTTGGACCGGCGGGGATACGCAGTATTTT
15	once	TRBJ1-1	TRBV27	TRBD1	CASSLAWDRGTEAFF	TGTGCCAGCAGTTTAGCGTGGGACAGGGGAACTGAAGCTTTCTTT
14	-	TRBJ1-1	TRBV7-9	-	CASSKAWISTEAFF	TGTGCCAGCAGTAAAGCTTGGATTAGCACTGAAGCTTTCTTT
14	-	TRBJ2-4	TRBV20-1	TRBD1	CSARQGVAKNIQYF	TGCAGTGCCCGACAGGGAGTAGCCAAAAACATTCAGTACTTC
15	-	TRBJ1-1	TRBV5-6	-	CASSLGGGPGTEAFF	TGTGCCAGCAGCTTGGGTGGGGGGCCGGGAACTGAAGCTTTCTTT
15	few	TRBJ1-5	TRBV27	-	CASSLLGNSNQPQHF	TGTGCCAGCAGTTTATTAGGGAATAGCAATCAGCCCCAGCATTTT
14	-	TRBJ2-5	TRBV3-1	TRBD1	CASSLTGQGETQYF	TGTGCCAGCAGCCTGACCGGACAGGGAGAGACCCAGTACTTC
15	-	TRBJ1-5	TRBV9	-	CASSVATVSNQPQHF	TGTGCCAGCAGCGTAGCGACAGTTAGCAATCAGCCCCAGCATTTT
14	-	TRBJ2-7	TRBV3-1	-	CASSQVAPPDEQYF	TGTGCCAGCAGCCAAGTGGCACCCCCCGACGAGCAGTACTTC
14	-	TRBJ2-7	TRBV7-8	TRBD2	CASSFGGYGYEQYF	TGTGCCAGCAGCTTCGGGGGGTATGGGTACGAGCAGTACTTC